This entry concerns a single T cell receptor (beta chain). There are 15 residues in the CDR3. In germline, CDR1 is SGHRS, CDR2 YFSETQ. The sample belongs to a study of T cells expressing NK-cell markers. TCRdb re-called the 5' RACE reads, yielding one record per CDR3 amino acid sequence without DNA. The table for this sample gives about 300,000 distinct CDR3 sequences. The genes are TRBV5-1 and TRBJ1-5; TCRdb gives TRBD1 as the D gene, but with no DNA this cannot be confirmed. This TCR came from a woman between 18 and 69 years old in good health. The material sequenced was blood T cells: a sorted CD56 or NKG2C T cell subset, CD4+ or CD8+ T cells, or bulk PBMC T cells (not recorded which). The CDR3 protein is CASSLDRGANQPQHF.